The 30 T cell receptor beta chains presented below share a single source sample, sequenced in a study of T-cell reconstitution after alpha-beta-depleted transplantation in children. The library targeted TCRbeta and was prepared with unique molecular identifiers. TCRdb reanalysed the PCR reads using MiXCR and keeps one entry per CDR3 protein. The repertoire consists of hundreds of thousands of distinct CDR3 sequences, with 13% occurring once and the leading ten covering over 2%. The sequencing here drew on PBMCs, mostly from graft donor cells, taken 360 days after TCRalphabeta/CD19-depleted stem cell transplant. These receptors all stem from a male patient between 10 and 17 years old who had a stem cell transplant for acute myeloid leukemia, so the T cells may come from the graft donor.

V and J are TRBV4-3 and TRBJ2-7, with a possible D match to TRBD1 (6 bases). Germline values: CDR1 LGHNA, CDR2 YSLEER. The V end was cut by 4 bases, the J end by 0 bases, with 16 bases between. There are 16 residues in the CDR3. CDR3 DNA sequence: TGCGCCAGCAGCCGCCTGAGGACAGAGCCCTCCTACGAGCAGTACTTC. Encoded protein: CASSRLRTEPSYEQYF.

The V and J genes are TRBV20-1 and TRBJ2-7; no definite D call. V was shortened by 0 bases and J by 3 bases, with 12 bases between the two germline ends. CDR3 length: 14 amino acids. Germline CDR1 DFQATT, CDR2 SNEGSKA (reference sequence). The CDR3 protein is CSARDHPVGYEQYF. The CDR3 nucleotides read TGCAGTGCTAGAGATCACCCTGTGGGCTACGAGCAGTACTTC.

The chain couples TRBV10-3 to TRBJ2-3; D remains ambiguous. This CDR3 is built from 15 residues. The germline gives CDR1 ENHRY, CDR2 SYGVKD. The germline V and J ends were trimmed by 2 bases and 0 bases, with 9 bases remaining between them. CDR3 loop: CAISETELSTDTQYF. The DNA for the CDR3 is TGTGCCATCAGTGAGACGGAACTGAGCACAGATACGCAGTATTTT.

The table lists this clonotype with a few counts. The chain is built from TRBV20-1 and TRBJ1-5; TRBD1 might be the D (5 bases). The germline gives CDR1 DFQATT, CDR2 SNEGSKA (reference sequence). This CDR3 has 16 amino acids. The V end lost 2 bases, the J end lost 0 bases, and 14 bases lay between the germline ends. The CDR3 loop is CSARPGTGVSNQPQHF. The CDR3 DNA reads TGCAGTGCTAGACCTGGGACCGGGGTTAGCAATCAGCCCCAGCATTTT.

The chain recombines TRBV11-3 with TRBJ2-1; D not resolved. V shed 2 bases and J shed 0 bases, with 11 bases lying between them. Per germline, CDR1 SGHNT and CDR2 YENEEA. The CDR3 has 16 amino acids. CDR3 region: CASSLWVVPSYNEQFF. DNA of the CDR3: TGTGCCAGCAGCTTATGGGTGGTCCCCTCCTACAATGAGCAGTTCTTC.

The gene calls are TRBV4-3 and TRBJ2-3, with 13 bases fitting TRBD2. Germline V lookup: CDR1 LGHNA, CDR2 YSLEER. CDR3 length equals 17 residues. The trim removed 3 bases at V and 4 bases at J, leaving 7 bases unmatched. The CDR3 DNA sequence: TGCGCCAGCAGCCATGAAGGGACTAGCGGGATGTCAGATACGCAGTATTTT. Protein sequence: CASSHEGTSGMSDTQYF.

The V and J genes are TRBV3-1 and TRBJ2-1; 12 bases agree with TRBD2. CDR1 is LGHDT and CDR2 is YNNKEL in the germline V gene (reference sequence). V lost 7 bases, J lost 0 bases, and 10 bases stayed unmatched. The CDR3 loop spans 18 amino acids. CDR3 nucleotides: TGTGCCAGCAAGGGGAGACTAGCGGGAGAGAGCTCCTACAATGAGCAGTTCTTC. Its protein product is CASKGRLAGESSYNEQFF.

The rearrangement uses TRBV20-1 and TRBJ2-1; 10 nucleotides line up with TRBD2. The CDR3 consists of 14 residues. Germline V gives CDR1 DFQATT, CDR2 SNEGSKA (reference sequence). Trimming at V came to 4 bases and at J to 7 bases, leaving 7 bases not matched to a gene. CDR3 bases: TGCAGTGCTATTTGGCTAGCGGGAGTGAATGAGCAGTTCTTC. Its protein product is CSAIWLAGVNEQFF.

In this sample, this clonotype turned up a few times. This chain connects TRBV7-6 to TRBJ2-1; weak D call: TRBD2 (6 bases). The germline V gene encodes CDR1 SGHVS and CDR2 FNYEAQ. The CDR3 covers 18 residues. V shed 1 base and J shed 0 bases, with 16 bases lying between them. The CDR3 DNA reads TGTGCCAGCAGCTTAGGGGGGGTCAGCGCGAGCTCCTACAATGAGCAGTTCTTC. Protein product: CASSLGGVSASSYNEQFF.

In this sample, this clonotype turned up once. This chain uses TRBV6-2 or TRBV6-3 with TRBJ2-7, with D uncertain. The CDR3 totals 13 residues. Trimming took 2 bases from V and 6 from J, leaving 11 bases between them. In germline, CDR1 is MNHEY, CDR2 SVGEGT. CDR3 sequence: CASSYIAETEQYF. CDR3 bases: TGTGCCAGCAGTTACATAGCCGAGACCGAGCAGTACTTC.

This CDR3 reads CAMSFSSQETQYF. Here the CDR3 DNA reads TGTGCCATGAGCTTTTCCAGCCAAGAGACCCAGTACTTC. V is TRBV5-3 and J is TRBJ2-5; no clear D gene. TRBV5-3 is sorted into the ORF group, with uncertain function. The V gene lost 9 bases and the J gene lost 1 base, with 13 bases spanning the gap. The CDR3 spans 13 residues.

This clonotype was counted at least ten times. The rearrangement joins TRBV12-3 or TRBV12-4 to TRBJ2-1; TRBD2 matches 11 bases. CDR3 length: 17 amino acids. V was clipped by 6 bases and J by 0 bases; unmatched bases: 7. CDR3 amino acids: CASSLEGTSGSYNEQFF. DNA for the CDR3: TGTGCCAGCAGCTTGGAGGGGACTAGCGGCTCCTACAATGAGCAGTTCTTC.

Only a few counts were recorded for this clonotype. The chain links TRBV12-3 or TRBV12-4 to TRBJ2-7; 8 bases map to TRBD1. The CDR3 runs to 14 residues. Trimming took 5 bases from V and 2 from J; bases not matched to a gene: 5. The DNA of the CDR3 is TGTGCCAGCAGTCACCCGGGACAGGCCTACGAGCAGTACTTC. Encoded protein: CASSHPGQAYEQYF.

This clonotype was seen more than once but under ten times. The chain joins TRBV20-1 to TRBJ2-7; D gene unclear. The germline V and J ends were trimmed by 1 base and 0 bases, with 13 bases remaining between them. Germline V gene data show CDR1 as DFQATT and CDR2 as SNEGSKA (reference sequence). The CDR3 sequence is 15 residues long. For the CDR3, the DNA is TGCAGTGCTAGAGTCCGAACCTCCCCCTCCTACGAGCAGTACTTC. Translating it yields CSARVRTSPSYEQYF.

This clonotype was counted between two and nine times. The CDR3 spells CASRVPSGPPGELFF. The CDR3 nucleotides read TGTGCCAGCAGGGTCCCCAGCGGGCCACCCGGGGAGCTGTTTTTT. The chain is built from TRBV28 and TRBJ2-2, with D maybe TRBD2 (6 bases). This CDR3 has 15 residues. V was pared by 6 bases and J by 6 bases, with 17 bases between. Germline V gives CDR1 MDHEN, CDR2 SYDVKM.

This clonotype was seen only a few times. This chain connects TRBV6-1 to TRBJ2-5, with 7 bases fitting TRBD1. V lost 5 bases and J lost 7; bases outside the gene matches: 16. CDR3 length equals 16 residues. Germline CDR1 and CDR2: MNHNS and SASEGT. The CDR3 region has the DNA TGTGCCAGCAGTACACCACAGGGGTCTTCGGCGGGGACCCAGTACTTC. This encodes CASSTPQGSSAGTQYF.

This clonotype showed up many times. The rearrangement uses TRBV29-1 and TRBJ2-7, with D uncertain. Trimming left V 6 bases short and J 1 base short, with 10 bases between. This CDR3 spans 12 amino acids. The germline gives CDR1 SQVTM, CDR2 ANQGSEA. The CDR3 DNA follows: TGCAGCGTGACCGCCTCATCCTACGAGCAGTACTTC. Its protein product is CSVTASSYEQYF.

This chain joins TRBV9 and TRBJ2-7; 8 bases fit TRBD2. CDR1 SGDLS and CDR2 YYNGEE come from the germline V gene. The ends lost 0 bases at V and 2 bases at J; junction bases unmatched: 4. The CDR3 totals 15 residues. CDR3 coding DNA: TGTGCCAGCAGCGTAGAGGGACTAGAAACCTACGAGCAGTACTTC. Translation: CASSVEGLETYEQYF.

This clonotype turned up a few times. The V gene is TRBV12-3 or TRBV12-4, the J gene TRBJ2-1; the D gene is possibly TRBD2 (6 bases). The CDR3 runs to 15 residues. The V end was cut by 4 bases, the J end by 5 bases, with 15 bases between. The DNA for the CDR3 is TGTGCCAGCAGTTCGGGACTCGGGTGGGACAATGAGCAGTTCTTC. It specifies CASSSGLGWDNEQFF.

This clonotype was recorded a few times. The chain links TRBV12-3 or TRBV12-4 to TRBJ1-1; D uncertain. V shed 4 bases and J shed 0 bases, with 6 bases lying between them. The CDR3 is 13 residues long. In DNA, the CDR3 is TGTGCCAGCAGTTGGCGTTTGAACACTGAAGCTTTCTTT. Translated, it gives CASSWRLNTEAFF.

This clonotype appeared many times. This rearrangement joins TRBV29-1 to TRBJ1-1; tentatively, D is TRBD1 (5 bases). Germline V gene lookup returns CDR1 SQVTM and CDR2 ANQGSEA. V was cut by 4 bases and J by 4 bases, with 13 bases left in between. The CDR3 sequence is 13 residues long. The CDR3 loop is CSVVGAFVTEAFF. The CDR3 bases are TGCAGCGTTGTAGGGGCCTTCGTCACTGAAGCTTTCTTT.

In this sample, this clonotype turned up a few times. The chain recombines TRBV28 with TRBJ2-1; the D is unclear. CDR1 and CDR2 (germline): MDHEN, SYDVKM. The V gene lost 9 bases and the J gene lost 10 bases, with 13 bases spanning the gap. CDR3 length: 11 residues. The CDR3 DNA is TGTGCCAGTCTAAGGTCGCCGGAGCAGTTCTTC. Its protein product is CASLRSPEQFF. The entire variable domain, with the rest obtained from reference TRBV28 and TRBJ2-1, is as follows: DVKVTQSSRYLVKRTGEKVFLECVQDMDHENMFWYRQDPGLGLRLIYFSYDVKMKEKGDIPEGYSVSREKKERFSLILESASTNQTSMYLCASLRSPEQFFGPGTRLTVL.

V is TRBV2 and J is TRBJ2-6, with D unclear. CDR1 SNHLY and CDR2 FYNNEI come from the germline V gene. V was cut by 8 bases and J by 4 bases, with 9 bases left in between. The CDR3 is 13 residues long. CDR3 loop: CASSYPGANVLTF. Written as DNA, the CDR3 is TGTGCCAGCTCTTATCCCGGGGCCAACGTCCTGACTTTC.

This clonotype was picked up a small number of times. This rearrangement joins TRBV6-5 to TRBJ2-1; 16 positions match TRBD2. Germline lookup yields CDR1 MNHEY and CDR2 SVGAGI. The CDR3 totals 18 residues. After removal of 4 bases from V and 4 bases from J, the junction contained 7 bases not matched to a gene. For the CDR3, the DNA is TGTGCCAGCAGTTCGGGACTAGCGGGAGGGCCATTATACAATGAGCAGTTCTTC. This codes for CASSSGLAGGPLYNEQFF.

This rearrangement joins TRBV5-5 to TRBJ2-7, with TRBD2 matching over 8 bases. This CDR3 is 15 amino acids long. Per the germline V gene, CDR1 is SGHKS and CDR2 is YYEKEE (reference sequence). With V trimmed by 0 bases and J by 2 bases, 4 bases remained unmatched. The CDR3 sequence: CASSLVVLAAYEQYF. CDR3 nucleotides: TGTGCCAGCAGCTTGGTAGTACTAGCGGCCTACGAGCAGTACTTC. The variable domain in full, with the rest retrieved from reference TRBV5-5 and TRBJ2-7, is DAGVTQSPTHLIKTRGQQVTLRCSPISGHKSVSWYQQVLGQGPQFIFQYYEKEERGRGNFPDRFSARQFPNYSSELNVNALLLGDSALYLCASSLVVLAAYEQYFGPGTRLTVT.

The chain recombines TRBV6-5 with TRBJ2-3, with D possibly being TRBD2 (6 bases). CDR3 length: 18 residues. V dropped 0 bases and J dropped 0 bases, with 16 bases sitting between them. CDR1 and CDR2 (germline): MNHEY, SVGAGI. The CDR3 region is CASSYSLAEASSTDTQYF. Written as DNA, the CDR3 is TGTGCCAGCAGTTACTCATTAGCGGAGGCGTCTAGCACAGATACGCAGTATTTT.

In nucleotides, the CDR3 is TGTGCCAGCAGGATCCAGGGAATCTCCTACGAGCAGTACTTC. Translation: CASRIQGISYEQYF. The chain links TRBV7-2 to TRBJ2-7, with D tentatively TRBD1 (5 bases). This CDR3 contains 14 residues. Germline V gene sequence: CDR1 SGHTA, CDR2 FQGNSA. Trimming pared 6 bases from V and 0 bases from J, leaving 12 bases between.

This clonotype was observed at least ten times. The rearrangement links TRBV18 to TRBJ2-3, with no clear D. The CDR3 spans 15 residues. Trimming removed 3 bases from V and 0 bases from J, with 10 bases in between. Per germline, CDR1 KGHSH and CDR2 LQKENI. CDR3 bases: TGTGCCAGCTCACCTGGGCAATGGAGCACAGATACGCAGTATTTT. This gives the protein CASSPGQWSTDTQYF.

In its sample, this clonotype was seen many times. The rearrangement joins TRBV20-1 to TRBJ2-7; 7 bases fit TRBD1. This CDR3 region has 15 residues. Germline V gene lookup returns CDR1 DFQATT and CDR2 SNEGSKA (reference sequence). Trimming cost V 0 bases and J 2 bases; bases outside gene matches: 7. This CDR3 is CSARDRQGYAYEQYF. The CDR3 DNA reads TGCAGTGCTAGAGACCGACAGGGTTATGCCTACGAGCAGTACTTC.

This clonotype has more than one count but fewer than ten. The V and J genes are TRBV20-1 and TRBJ2-1, with TRBD2 matching over 12 bases. V lost 6 bases and J lost 0; bases outside the gene matches: 9. The CDR3 runs 17 residues. The V gene's germline CDR1 is DFQATT and CDR2 SNEGSKA (reference sequence). CDR3 coding DNA: TGCAGTGCCATGACTAGCGGGAGATCTTTCTCCTACAATGAGCAGTTCTTC. Residues: CSAMTSGRSFSYNEQFF.